The 9 T cell receptor beta chains presented below share a single source sample, sequenced in a study of T cell responses to AZD1222 COVID-19 vaccine. Measured with immunoSEQ multiplex PCR; TCRdb has only the in-frame clones, and not every one. This table holds about 140,000 clones, about 90% found once. The source material was peripheral blood, sampled 28 days after the second dose of the MenACWY control vaccine. Every receptor here comes from an adult who received the MenACWY meningococcal vaccine as a control.

This sequence joins TRBV7-9 and TRBJ1-4, with 8 bases that match TRBD1. The trim removed 1 base at V and 5 bases at J, leaving 0 bases unmatched. CDR3 length equals 14 residues. CDR1 and CDR2 (germline): SEHNR, FQNEAQ (reference sequence). As DNA, the CDR3 is TGTGCCAGCAGCTTAGGACAGGGGAATGAAAAACTGTTTTTT. It specifies CASSLGQGNEKLFF.

The chain couples TRBV7-3 to TRBJ2-1; D might be TRBD1 (5 bases). CDR1 is SGHTA and CDR2 is FQGTGA in the germline V gene. There are 15 residues in the CDR3. V lost 5 bases and J lost 0, with 11 bases in between. CDR3 region: CASSRLGDSYNEQFF. CDR3 DNA: TGTGCCAGCAGCCGCCTAGGGGACTCCTACAATGAGCAGTTCTTC.

Worth noting for this clone: One junction end disagrees with the germline gene, perhaps due to a read error. V usage is TRBV6-5 and J usage is TRBJ1-6, with 7 bases identical to TRBD1. The CDR3 contains 15 residues. Germline lookup yields CDR1 MNHEY and CDR2 SVGAGI. The CDR3 here is CASSYTTGDDSPLHF. The CDR3 DNA follows: TGTGCCAGCAGTTACACCACAGGGGATGATTCCCCCCTCCACTTT.

This chain links TRBV11-2 with TRBJ2-1; the match to TRBD1 covers 7 bases. J gave up 2 bases and V 3 bases, and 1 base lay outside the gene matches. Germline values: CDR1 SGHAT, CDR2 FQNNGV. CDR3 length equals 14 residues. CDR3 DNA sequence: TGTGCCAGCAGCTTCGACAGGGCCTACAATGAGCAGTTCTTC. Its protein is CASSFDRAYNEQFF.

J is TRBJ2-1 and V is TRBV3-1 (or the pseudogene TRBV3-2); 7 bases agree with TRBD1. J was trimmed by 7 bases and V by 4 bases; bases with no gene match: 7. The V gene's germline CDR1 is LGHDT and CDR2 YNNKEL (reference sequence). The CDR3 is made up of 14 amino acids. In nucleotides, the CDR3 is TGTGCCAGCAGCCTAAGGGGGCAGACTAATGAGCAGTTCTTC. This codes for CASSLRGQTNEQFF.

V gene TRBV7-3 combines with J gene TRBJ1-6; 12 bases align to TRBD1. This CDR3 comprises 15 residues. J gave up 8 bases and V 2 bases, and 1 base lay outside the gene matches. The germline V gene has CDR1 SGHTA and CDR2 FQGTGA. CDR3 sequence reads: CASSLGTGGDSPLHF. CDR3 coding DNA: TGTGCCAGCAGCTTAGGGACAGGGGGCGATTCACCCCTCCACTTT.

CDR3 DNA: TGCGCCAGCAGCCAAGCCGGACTAGCGGGAGTCGGTGAGCAGTTCTTC. Its protein product is CASSQAGLAGVGEQFF. This sequence joins TRBV4-3 and TRBJ2-1; TRBD2 matches at 13 bases. The CDR3 consists of 16 residues. J lost 9 bases, V lost 1 base, and 6 bases had no gene match. Germline V gene lookup returns CDR1 LGHNA and CDR2 YSLEER.

Comments on this clone: The junction shows a germline mismatch at one end, possibly a read error. The chain has TRBV10-1 and TRBJ2-2, with 9 bases matching TRBD2. This CDR3 is 16 amino acids long. Germline V gene data show CDR1 as WNHNN and CDR2 as SYGVQD (reference sequence). CDR3 residues: CASSDGTSQNAGELFF. As DNA, the CDR3 is TGCGCCAGCAGTGACGGGACTAGCCAGAACGCCGGGGAGCTGTTTTTT.

The V gene is TRBV27, the J gene TRBJ2-3; perhaps TRBD2 as D (6 bases). CDR3 length: 13 residues. The V end lost 4 bases, the J end lost 6 bases, and 11 bases lay between the germline ends. CDR1 and CDR2 from the germline V gene are MNHEY and SMNVEV (reference sequence). CDR3 coding DNA: TGTGCCAGCAGTTGGCGGGAAGGGGATACGCAGTATTTT. Protein: CASSWREGDTQYF.